Shown below are 29 T cell receptor beta chains from a single sample sequenced in a study of OX40 agonist ivuxolimab in advanced cancers. The method was immunoSEQ multiplex PCR; TCRdb's version includes in-frame clones alone and lacks a portion of them. The sample includes 75,000 to 85,000 clones, about nine tenths of them seen just once. The material was CD4+ or CD8+ T cells sorted from blood, obtained in a trial of the OX40 agonist ivuxolimab. The receptors come from an adult with an advanced solid tumor such as melanoma, head and neck, liver or kidney cancer.

The chain recombines TRBV2 with TRBJ1-1; perhaps TRBD1 as D (5 bases). Germline V gene lookup returns CDR1 SNHLY and CDR2 FYNNEI. V lost 0 bases, J lost 11 bases, and 16 bases lay in between. The CDR3 extends over 14 amino acids. The CDR3 loop reads CASSEAGPPDSAFF. CDR3 in DNA: TGTGCCAGCAGTGAAGCGGGGCCTCCCGATAGCGCTTTCTTT.

Only one count was recorded for this clone. This chain connects TRBV5-1 to TRBJ1-1; 8 bases map to TRBD1. This CDR3 comprises 16 residues. V shed 4 bases and J 0 bases; nucleotides not matched to a gene: 8. Germline values: CDR1 SGHRS, CDR2 YFSETQ. The chain's CDR3 is CASSAAGGLMNTEAFF. For the CDR3, the DNA is TGCGCCAGCAGCGCAGCAGGGGGCCTCATGAACACTGAAGCTTTCTTT.

CDR3 residues: CAISESRVRRSDTQYF. The CDR3 DNA sequence: TGTGCCATCAGTGAGTCACGGGTTAGAAGGTCAGATACGCAGTATTTT. The chain combines TRBV10-3 with TRBJ2-3; D unresolved. Trimming stripped 0 bases from V and 4 bases from J, with 14 bases between. Per the germline V gene, CDR1 is ENHRY and CDR2 is SYGVKD. The CDR3 sequence is 16 residues long.

This clone came up a few times. The chain is built from TRBV11-1 and TRBJ2-2; D possibly matches TRBD1 or TRBD2 (6 bases each). The germline gives CDR1 SGHAT, CDR2 FQDESV (reference sequence). V was shortened by 4 bases and J by 4 bases, with 13 bases between the two germline ends. The CDR3 has 15 residues. CDR3 DNA sequence: TGTGCCAGCAGCTGGGTACAGGGAGGCACCGGGGAGCTGTTTTTT. Translating gives CASSWVQGGTGELFF.

The chain joins TRBV19 to TRBJ1-3; TRBD1 aligns across 8 bases. The V and J ends lost 8 bases and 0 bases, in that order; junction bases with no gene match: 9. Per the germline V gene, CDR1 is LNHDA and CDR2 is SQIVND (reference sequence). The CDR3 contains 16 residues. The CDR3 protein is CASAPRTGTSGNTIYF. The CDR3 bases are TGTGCCAGTGCGCCTCGGACAGGGACCTCTGGAAACACCATATATTTT.

This chain links TRBV2 with TRBJ2-1, with 10 positions matching TRBD2. The junction had 2 bases not matched to a gene; V was cut back by 5 bases and J by 7 bases. The germline V gene encodes CDR1 SNHLY and CDR2 FYNNEI. The CDR3 covers 13 residues. The CDR3 loop reads CASSILAGNEQFF. CDR3 sequence (DNA): TGTGCCAGCAGTATACTAGCGGGGAATGAGCAGTTCTTC.

This clone has more than one count but fewer than ten. This rearrangement joins TRBV6-1 to TRBJ2-7; perhaps TRBD2 as D (6 bases). The ends were cut back, 4 bases at V and 6 bases at J, with 19 bases in the middle. From germline, CDR1 is MNHNS and CDR2 SASEGT. CDR3 length equals 15 residues. CDR3: CASSVGGTLGGEQYF. The CDR3 nucleotides read TGTGCCAGCAGTGTTGGGGGGACCCTGGGAGGCGAGCAGTACTTC.

V is TRBV10-1 and J is TRBJ2-1; D remains ambiguous. Looked up from germline, CDR1 is WNHNN and CDR2 is SYGVQD (reference sequence). The CDR3 is 12 amino acids. The V end was cut by 6 bases, the J end by 9 bases, with 12 bases between. This CDR3 reads CASSRLEGEQFF. The CDR3, as DNA: TGCGCCAGCAGCCGGCTAGAAGGTGAGCAGTTCTTC.

This chain links TRBV6-6 with TRBJ2-7, with 11 nucleotides matching TRBD1. The CDR3 covers 16 residues. Trimming cost V 5 bases and J 2 bases; bases outside gene matches: 8. Germline CDR1 is MNHNY and CDR2 is SVGAGI (reference sequence). The CDR3 DNA is TGTGCCAGCAGTACACTGGTGGGACAGGGGGCCTACGAGCAGTACTTC. Its translation is CASSTLVGQGAYEQYF.

A single count supports this clone. The V gene is TRBV10-3, the J gene TRBJ2-5; D gene unclear. V was trimmed by 4 bases and J by 2 bases, leaving 8 bases between them. The CDR3 has 13 amino acids. Germline loops: CDR1 ENHRY, CDR2 SYGVKD. Written as DNA, the CDR3 is TGTGCCATCAGTGCCTTAAGTCAAGAGACCCAGTACTTC. Encoded protein: CAISALSQETQYF.

The chain employs TRBV6-5 and TRBJ2-3; tentatively, D is TRBD2 (6 bases). Germline V gene lookup returns CDR1 MNHEY and CDR2 SVGAGI. Trimming cost V 0 bases and J 7 bases, with 11 bases left between them. CDR3 size: 14 residues. DNA for the CDR3: TGTGCCAGCAGTTACTCGATCGGGGGTTATACGCAGTATTTT. This codes for CASSYSIGGYTQYF.

The gene calls are TRBV27 and TRBJ2-7; D remains ambiguous. Germline CDR1 MNHEY, CDR2 SMNVEV (reference sequence). The V and J ends lost 2 bases and 0 bases respectively, with 17 bases between them. The CDR3 runs to 17 residues. The CDR3 DNA follows: TGTGCCAGCAGTTTAACACGACCCTGGCAGAGCTCCTACGAGCAGTACTTC. Its translation: CASSLTRPWQSSYEQYF.

This clone was seen just once. The chain links TRBV10-2 to TRBJ2-7, with TRBD2 identical over 10 bases. CDR3 length: 15 residues. The germline V gene encodes CDR1 WSHSY and CDR2 SAAADI. With 6 bases clipped from V and 4 bases from J, the junction kept 9 bases outside the gene matches. CDR3 bases: TGCGCCAGCAGCCAACTCCTAGCGGGAGTTTACGAGCAGTACTTC. Translated, it gives CASSQLLAGVYEQYF.

The rearrangement links TRBV5-1 to TRBJ2-7, with D tentatively TRBD1 or TRBD2 (5 bases each). CDR3 length: 13 amino acids. Germline V lookup: CDR1 SGHRS, CDR2 YFSETQ. With 1 base removed from V and 5 bases from J, the gap between germline ends came to 10 bases. The DNA for the CDR3 is TGCGCCAGCAGCTTGATGTGGGGGAACGAGCAGTACTTC. Encoded protein: CASSLMWGNEQYF.

The rearrangement links TRBV10-3 to TRBJ2-7; D is possibly TRBD1 (6 bases). Deletions cut 6 bases from V and 5 bases from J, with 14 bases between. The CDR3 covers 13 residues. Germline loops: CDR1 ENHRY, CDR2 SYGVKD. CDR3 loop: CAIRDTGLNEQYF. The DNA of the CDR3 is TGTGCCATCAGGGACACAGGGTTGAACGAGCAGTACTTC.

This chain connects TRBV5-8 to TRBJ2-1; unclear D gene. V was pared by 4 bases and J by 5 bases, with 16 bases between. CDR3 length: 15 residues. The V gene's germline CDR1 is SGHTS and CDR2 YDEGEE. CDR3 in DNA: TGTGCCAGCAGCCCGGCGGAGTTTAGGAACAATGAGCAGTTCTTC. This sequence encodes CASSPAEFRNNEQFF.

The chain has TRBV9 and TRBJ2-3; 10 bases are shared with TRBD2. The CDR3 totals 18 residues. J lost 4 bases, V lost 0 bases, and 11 bases had no gene match. The V gene's germline CDR1 is SGDLS and CDR2 YYNGEE. CDR3 sequence (DNA): TGTGCCAGCAGCGTAGTAGCGGGAGGACTCTCACGCCCAGATACGCAGTATTTT. It is translated as CASSVVAGGLSRPDTQYF. The complete variable domain, with remaining parts taken from reference TRBV9 and TRBJ2-3, reads DSGVTQTPKHLITATGQRVTLRCSPRSGDLSVYWYQQSLDQGLQFLIQYYNGEERAKGNILERFSAQQFPDLHSELNLSSLELGDSALYFCASSVVAGGLSRPDTQYFGPGTRLTVL.

The chain recombines TRBV19 with TRBJ1-4; 11 nucleotides align to TRBD1. V lost 3 bases and J lost 9; bases outside the gene matches: 9. The CDR3 is 16 amino acids. Germline CDR1 and CDR2: LNHDA and SQIVND (reference sequence). CDR3: CASSIGRTGGSKKLFF. In DNA form, the CDR3 reads TGTGCCAGTAGTATCGGGCGGACAGGGGGCAGTAAAAAACTGTTTTTT.

This clone has just one count. The V and J genes are TRBV20-1 and TRBJ2-7; D unclear. The CDR3 runs 11 residues. Trimming removed 3 bases at V and 2 bases at J, with 5 bases between. Germline V lookup: CDR1 DFQATT, CDR2 SNEGSKA (reference sequence). The CDR3 DNA is TGCAGTGCTAGGCGCCCCTACGAGCAGTACTTC. Translation: CSARRPYEQYF.

The chain has TRBV19 and TRBJ2-5, with D possibly TRBD1 on 5 matching bases. CDR3 length equals 13 residues. CDR1 and CDR2 (germline): LNHDA, SQIVND (reference sequence). Trimming took off 2 bases at V and 6 bases at J, with 10 bases between the two ends. CDR3 in DNA: TGTGCCAGTAGTATAACAGGATCCCAGACCCAGTACTTC. Residues: CASSITGSQTQYF.

The chain links TRBV6-6 to TRBJ2-5; D unresolved. Germline CDR1 MNHNY, CDR2 SVGAGI (reference sequence). The CDR3 is 13 amino acids. V was trimmed by 7 bases and J by 0 bases, leaving 9 bases between them. The CDR3 protein is CASIGRNQETQYF. In DNA, the CDR3 is TGTGCCAGCATAGGGCGGAACCAAGAGACCCAGTACTTC.

The rearrangement links TRBV2 to TRBJ1-1; TRBD1 agrees at 9 bases. Losses at the gene ends were 5 bases for V and 1 base for J; bases not matched to a gene: 5. This CDR3 is 15 amino acids long. Germline lookup yields CDR1 SNHLY and CDR2 FYNNEI. The CDR3 is CASSQQGASNTEAFF. The CDR3 region has the DNA TGTGCCAGCAGTCAACAGGGGGCTTCGAACACTGAAGCTTTCTTT. The full variable domain, rest sourced from reference TRBV2 and TRBJ1-1, is EPEVTQTPSHQVTQMGQEVILRCVPISNHLYFYWYRQILGQKVEFLVSFYNNEISEKSEIFDDQFSVERPDGSNFTLKIRSTKLEDSAMYFCASSQQGASNTEAFFGQGTRLTVV.

The V call is TRBV6-6, the J call TRBJ1-1, with a tentative D call TRBD1 (5 bases). Trimming stripped 8 bases from V and 6 bases from J, with 10 bases between. The CDR3 spans 11 residues. Per the germline V gene, CDR1 is MNHNY and CDR2 is SVGAGI (reference sequence). As DNA, the CDR3 is TGTGCCAGCCTCCGGGGGTCTGAAGCTTTCTTT. It translates to CASLRGSEAFF.

This rearrangement joins TRBV5-5 to TRBJ2-7; 7 nucleotides agree with TRBD1. V was pared by 2 bases and J by 3 bases, with 8 bases of the junction left unmatched. CDR3 size: 15 residues. The germline gives CDR1 SGHKS, CDR2 YYEKEE (reference sequence). DNA of the CDR3: TGTGCCAGCAGCTTCGGTCCAGGGGGAAACTACGAGCAGTACTTC. It yields the protein CASSFGPGGNYEQYF.

V is TRBV7-9 and J is TRBJ2-1; TRBD1 aligns across 9 bases. V shed 1 base, J shed 5 bases, and the junction held 9 bases outside the gene matches. This CDR3 comprises 17 residues. Germline CDR1 reads SEHNR; CDR2 reads FQNEAQ (reference sequence). CDR3 amino acids: CASSLGTGTGRNNEQFF. The CDR3 DNA reads TGTGCCAGCAGCTTAGGGACCGGGACAGGGAGGAACAATGAGCAGTTCTTC.

This chain connects TRBV5-4 to TRBJ1-2; the D is unclear. V was cut by 0 bases and J by 1 base, with 10 bases left in between. In germline, CDR1 is SGHNT, CDR2 YYREEE (reference sequence). The CDR3 has 15 residues. CDR3: CASSLVGVVNYGYTF. Written as DNA, the CDR3 is TGTGCCAGCAGCTTGGTAGGCGTCGTTAACTATGGCTACACCTTC.

The rearrangement joins TRBV29-1 to TRBJ2-1; D not resolved. V lost 5 bases and J 9 bases, leaving 17 bases between the germline ends. CDR1 is SQVTM and CDR2 is ANQGSEA in the germline V gene. This CDR3 has 13 residues. This CDR3 is CSVQRSRSGEQFF. As DNA, the CDR3 is TGCAGCGTTCAAAGGAGTCGAAGTGGTGAGCAGTTCTTC.

This clone was seen only a few times. Here the CDR3 DNA reads TGTGCCAGCAGCGAAGGACGTCTCTATGGCTACACCTTC. The encoded protein is CASSEGRLYGYTF. The chain employs TRBV7-9 and TRBJ1-2; no clear D. The CDR3 runs to 13 residues. Trimming stripped 5 bases from V and 4 bases from J, with 11 bases between. Germline loops: CDR1 SEHNR, CDR2 FQNEAQ (reference sequence).

The chain couples TRBV10-3 to TRBJ2-1; 7 nucleotides agree with TRBD1. The CDR3 runs 14 residues. Germline V gene lookup returns CDR1 ENHRY and CDR2 SYGVKD. The trim removed 2 bases at V and 7 bases at J, leaving 5 bases unmatched. CDR3 in amino acids: CAISEAQGKNEQFF. The CDR3 coding sequence is TGTGCCATCAGTGAGGCACAGGGGAAAAATGAGCAGTTCTTC.